One and the same sample provided the 18 T cell receptor beta chains below, sequenced in a study of shared clonotypes between healthy human individuals. TCRdb's copy holds only in-frame clones and misses some; the assay was immunoSEQ multiplex PCR. The table shows roughly 520,000 clones, with approximately 95% occurring only once. Sequenced material: naive CD4+ T cells sorted from blood. Subset given: CD45RA+ positively selected. The receptor source for this set is a young woman in good health.

The chain carries TRBV20-1 and TRBJ1-1; 7 nucleotides line up with TRBD1. V lost 1 base to trimming and J lost 12 bases; unmatched junction nucleotides: 5. The CDR3 is 11 residues long. Germline CDR1 reads DFQATT; CDR2 reads SNEGSKA (reference sequence). The CDR3 is CSARARQGSFF. CDR3 DNA sequence: TGCAGTGCTAGAGCTCGACAGGGATCTTTCTTT.

The chain's CDR3 is CASSFQTGNYEQYF. As DNA, the CDR3 is TGCGCCAGCAGCTTTCAGACAGGGAACTACGAGCAGTACTTC. V gene TRBV5-1 combines with J gene TRBJ2-7, with 7 bases that match TRBD1. Germline V gene lookup returns CDR1 SGHRS and CDR2 YFSETQ. V lost 2 bases to trimming and J lost 3 bases; unmatched junction nucleotides: 5. This CDR3 spans 14 amino acids.

The rearrangement uses TRBV11-2 and TRBJ2-3; D unresolved. V was shortened by 0 bases and J by 1 base, with 8 bases between the two germline ends. CDR1 SGHAT and CDR2 FQNNGV come from the germline V gene. This CDR3 region has 15 residues. CDR3 DNA: TGTGCCAGCAGCTTAGATTTTGCAGGCACAGATACGCAGTATTTT. Residues: CASSLDFAGTDTQYF.

J is TRBJ2-7 and V is TRBV28; D tentatively fits TRBD1 or TRBD2 (5 bases each). This CDR3 is 15 amino acids long. Trimming left V 6 bases short and J 2 bases short, with 17 bases between. Per germline, CDR1 MDHEN and CDR2 SYDVKM. CDR3 amino acids: CASRSGGDPAYEQYF. CDR3 coding DNA: TGTGCCAGCAGATCGGGTGGGGACCCAGCCTACGAGCAGTACTTC.

The chain has TRBV19 and TRBJ1-5; TRBD1 might be the D (6 bases). CDR3 length: 16 amino acids. Germline values: CDR1 LNHDA, CDR2 SQIVND (reference sequence). Trimming pared 5 bases from V and 1 base from J, leaving 15 bases between. CDR3 bases: TGTGCCAGTAGTCAAACCTACAGGGTGAGCAATCAGCCCCAGCATTTT. This gives the protein CASSQTYRVSNQPQHF.

About this clone itself: This same CDR3 is encoded by further DNA sequences in the sample. The V call is TRBV18, the J call TRBJ1-5; no firm D call. V lost 2 bases and J 2 bases, leaving 1 base between the germline ends. This CDR3 region has 12 residues. Per germline, CDR1 KGHSH and CDR2 LQKENI. The CDR3 DNA reads as TGTGCCAGCTCACCAGGCAATCAGCCCCAGCATTTT. As protein: CASSPGNQPQHF. Full variable domain (rest looked up from reference TRBV18 and TRBJ1-5): NAGVMQNPRHLVRRRGQEARLRCSPMKGHSHVYWYRQLPEEGLKFMVYLQKENIIDESGMPKERFSAEFPKEGPSILRIQQVVRGDSAAYFCASSPGNQPQHFGDGTRLSIL.

The chain joins TRBV29-1 to TRBJ2-7; 10 bases agree with TRBD2. The J segment lost 4 bases and the V segment lost 7 bases, leaving 1 base of the junction unmatched. The CDR3 loop spans 11 amino acids. Per the germline V gene, CDR1 is SQVTM and CDR2 is ANQGSEA. The CDR3 here is CSGTSGYEQYF. DNA of the CDR3: TGCAGCGGGACTAGCGGTTACGAGCAGTACTTC.

This chain joins TRBV27 and TRBJ1-1, with 8 nucleotides matching TRBD1. CDR1 MNHEY and CDR2 SMNVEV come from the germline V gene (reference sequence). The length of the CDR3 is 14 residues. The J segment lost 6 bases and the V segment lost 5 bases, leaving 8 bases of the junction unmatched. The DNA of the CDR3 is TGTGCCAGCAGTCACGGACAGGGATGGCCTGAAGCTTTCTTT. Translated, it gives CASSHGQGWPEAFF.

CDR3 in DNA: TGTGCCAGCTCACCTCGCGGGGTCTCTGGAAACACCATATATTTT. Translation gives CASSPRGVSGNTIYF. The chain carries TRBV18 and TRBJ1-3, with no clear D. V lost 3 bases and J 0 bases, leaving 9 bases between the germline ends. The germline V gene has CDR1 KGHSH and CDR2 LQKENI. The CDR3 spans 15 residues.

CDR3 residues: CATKRLGDTEAFF. The CDR3 coding sequence is TGTGCCACAAAACGGCTGGGAGACACTGAAGCTTTCTTT. The chain employs TRBV19 and TRBJ1-1; D gene unclear. The CDR3 loop spans 13 amino acids. The germline gives CDR1 LNHDA, CDR2 SQIVND (reference sequence). The V gene lost 10 bases and the J gene lost 3 bases, with 15 bases spanning the gap.

The chain recombines TRBV11-1 with TRBJ2-2; TRBD1 might be the D (6 bases). V lost 5 bases to trimming and J lost 5 bases, with 18 bases between them. The CDR3 length is 16 residues. Germline V CDR1 and CDR2: SGHAT, FQDESV (reference sequence). The CDR3 coding sequence is TGTGCCAGCAGCGTAGGCCACAGAGGGGGAACCGGGGAGCTGTTTTTT. Translated: CASSVGHRGGTGELFF. The full variable domain, with the rest looked up from reference TRBV11-1 and TRBJ2-2, is EAEVAQSPRYKITEKSQAVAFWCDPISGHATLYWYRQILGQGPELLVQFQDESVVDDSQLPKDRFSAERLKGVDSTLKIQPAELGDSAMYLCASSVGHRGGTGELFFGEGSRLTVL.

The chain uses TRBV19 and TRBJ1-2, with 7 bases that match TRBD1. Unmatched junction bases numbered 9, after V lost 6 bases and J lost 5 bases. CDR1 is LNHDA, CDR2 SQIVND, per germline (reference sequence). The CDR3 totals 14 residues. The CDR3 is CASSRTATGYGYTF. The CDR3 nucleotides read TGTGCCAGTAGCAGGACAGCGACAGGGTATGGCTACACCTTC.

As concerns this clone: The identical CDR3 is also encoded by other nucleotide sequences in the sample. This sequence joins TRBV28 and TRBJ1-5, with unresolved D. Per germline, CDR1 MDHEN and CDR2 SYDVKM. The CDR3 contains 12 residues. With 1 base removed from V and 6 bases from J, the gap between germline ends came to 4 bases. CDR3 in amino acids: CASSLLGQPQHF. For the CDR3, the DNA is TGTGCCAGCAGTTTATTGGGTCAGCCCCAGCATTTT.

The chain uses TRBV9 and TRBJ1-6; 8 bases line up with TRBD1. In germline, CDR1 is SGDLS, CDR2 YYNGEE. V lost 4 bases, J lost 0 bases, and 6 bases stayed unmatched. The CDR3 runs to 17 residues. This CDR3 reads CASSTRTGSSYNSPLHF. The CDR3 DNA sequence: TGTGCCAGCAGCACCCGGACAGGGAGCTCCTATAATTCACCCCTCCACTTT.

This chain uses TRBV19 with TRBJ1-2, with D hard to call. CDR1 LNHDA and CDR2 SQIVND come from the germline V gene (reference sequence). The CDR3 extends over 11 amino acids. V lost 5 bases to trimming and J lost 3 bases, with 4 bases between them. The CDR3 DNA sequence: TGTGCCAGTAGTCGGCACTATGGCTACACCTTC. Its protein product is CASSRHYGYTF. The whole variable domain, filled in from reference TRBV19 and TRBJ1-2, reads DGGITQSPKYLFRKEGQNVTLSCEQNLNHDAMYWYRQDPGQGLRLIYYSQIVNDFQKGDIAEGYSVSREKKESFPLTVTSAQKNPTAFYLCASSRHYGYTFGSGTRLTVV.

The rearrangement joins TRBV30 to TRBJ2-5, with D tentatively TRBD1 or TRBD2 (5 bases each). CDR1 is GTSNPN, CDR2 SVGIG, per germline (reference sequence). V gave up 1 base and J gave up 4 bases, with 7 bases separating them. The CDR3 has 12 amino acids. CDR3 nucleotide sequence: TGTGCCTGGAGTGCTGGGGGAGAGACCCAGTACTTC. This translates into CAWSAGGETQYF. The whole variable domain, filled in from reference TRBV30 and TRBJ2-5, reads SQTIHQWPATLVQPVGSPLSLECTVEGTSNPNLYWYRQAAGRGLQLLFYSVGIGQISSEVPQNLSASRPQDRQFILSSKKLLLSDSGFYLCAWSAGGETQYFGPGTRLLVL.

The chain links TRBV6-5 to TRBJ2-3; D may be TRBD2 (6 bases). The germline V and J ends were trimmed by 6 bases and 5 bases, with 18 bases remaining between them. The germline V gene encodes CDR1 MNHEY and CDR2 SVGAGI. This CDR3 contains 15 residues. The CDR3 reads CASSPSAGYGDTQYF. In DNA, the CDR3 is TGTGCCAGCAGCCCCTCGGCGGGATACGGAGATACGCAGTATTTT.

This clone is a singleton in its sample. This chain links TRBV7-9 with TRBJ2-2, with TRBD2 matching 13 bases. The V gene's germline CDR1 is SEHNR and CDR2 FQNEAQ (reference sequence). J was trimmed by 6 bases and V by 4 bases; bases with no gene match: 8. There are 17 residues in the CDR3. CDR3 nucleotides: TGTGCCAGCAGCTCGGGACTAGCGGGGAAGGGCTCCGGGGAGCTGTTTTTT. Its translation is CASSSGLAGKGSGELFF.